This record covers a single TCR beta chain. The data are from a study of OX40 agonist ivuxolimab in advanced cancers. Here immunoSEQ multiplex PCR was the method, and the copy in TCRdb shows in-frame clones only, minus some. The sample has some 63,000 clones, 90% to 95% seen once. The sequencing used CD4+ or CD8+ T cells sorted from blood, collected in a trial of the OX40 agonist ivuxolimab. This clonotype was sampled from an adult with an advanced solid tumor such as melanoma, head and neck, liver or kidney cancer.

CDR3 protein: CASSQDPMGLFF. The CDR3 nucleotides read TGCGCCAGCAGCCAAGACCCCATGGGTCTGTTCTTC. The V call is TRBV4-1, the J call TRBJ2-1; D is unclear. Germline CDR1 MGHRA, CDR2 YSYEKL. Deletions cut 0 bases from V and 15 bases from J, with 12 bases between. CDR3 size: 12 residues.